These 5 T cell receptor beta chains came from one sample sequenced in a study of shared clonotypes between healthy human individuals. TCRdb's table, derived via immunoSEQ multiplex PCR, lists solely in-frame clones and lacks some. The data show about 1.9 million clones, around 93% seen once. Terminally differentiated effector memory CD45RA+ cells were left out of the naive CD8 fraction, which was CD45RO-negative and positively selected for CCR7. Sequenced sample: naive CD8+ T cells from PBMCs. These receptors came from a young man in good health. Some clones in this sample may be carry-over from other donors' samples.

The chain combines TRBV14 with TRBJ1-2, with a tentative D call TRBD1 (5 bases). Germline V lookup: CDR1 SGHDN, CDR2 FVKESK. Trimming stripped 2 bases from V and 4 bases from J, with 11 bases between. The CDR3 contains 14 residues. The CDR3 bases are TGTGCCAGCAGCCAATTCGGGACGGGCTATGGCTACACCTTC. Amino acid sequence: CASSQFGTGYGYTF.

Turning to this clone: Other DNA sequences in this sample translate to the same CDR3. The chain combines TRBV6-6 with TRBJ1-2; D ambiguous. CDR1 and CDR2 (germline): MNHNY, SVGAGI (reference sequence). The CDR3 contains 12 residues. Trimming took 2 bases from V and 8 from J, leaving 9 bases between them. The DNA of the CDR3 is TGTGCCAGCAGTTACGTTCGGGCGGGCTACACCTTC. Residues: CASSYVRAGYTF.

The chain links TRBV28 to TRBJ2-5, with 7 nucleotides matching TRBD1. Germline assignment: CDR1 MDHEN and CDR2 SYDVKM. The CDR3 covers 16 residues. Losses at the gene ends were 5 bases for V and 7 bases for J; bases not matched to a gene: 16. The DNA of the CDR3 is TGTGCCAGCAGTCCTACCCGACCGGGACAGAAAGGGACCCAGTACTTC. Protein sequence: CASSPTRPGQKGTQYF.

The chain couples TRBV7-2 to TRBJ2-7, with unresolved D. CDR1 is SGHTA and CDR2 is FQGNSA in the germline V gene. Trimming left V 5 bases short and J 5 bases short, with 19 bases between. This CDR3 comprises 15 residues. The CDR3 region has the DNA TGTGCCAGCAGCCCATCGACTCGGCGTCGTGACGAGCAGTACTTC. Translating gives CASSPSTRRRDEQYF. The full variable domain, with the rest looked up from reference TRBV7-2 and TRBJ2-7, is GAGVSQSPSNKVTEKGKDVELRCDPISGHTALYWYRQSLGQGLEFLIYFQGNSAPDKSGLPSDRFSAERTGGSVSTLTIQRTQQEDSAVYLCASSPSTRRRDEQYFGPGTRLTVT.

This chain uses TRBV2 with TRBJ2-1, with D tentatively TRBD2 (5 bases). The germline V gene encodes CDR1 SNHLY and CDR2 FYNNEI. This CDR3 comprises 13 residues. V dropped 6 bases and J dropped 8 bases, with 14 bases sitting between them. This CDR3 is CASRDFGRDEQFF. CDR3 coding DNA: TGTGCCAGCAGGGACTTCGGTCGTGATGAGCAGTTCTTC.